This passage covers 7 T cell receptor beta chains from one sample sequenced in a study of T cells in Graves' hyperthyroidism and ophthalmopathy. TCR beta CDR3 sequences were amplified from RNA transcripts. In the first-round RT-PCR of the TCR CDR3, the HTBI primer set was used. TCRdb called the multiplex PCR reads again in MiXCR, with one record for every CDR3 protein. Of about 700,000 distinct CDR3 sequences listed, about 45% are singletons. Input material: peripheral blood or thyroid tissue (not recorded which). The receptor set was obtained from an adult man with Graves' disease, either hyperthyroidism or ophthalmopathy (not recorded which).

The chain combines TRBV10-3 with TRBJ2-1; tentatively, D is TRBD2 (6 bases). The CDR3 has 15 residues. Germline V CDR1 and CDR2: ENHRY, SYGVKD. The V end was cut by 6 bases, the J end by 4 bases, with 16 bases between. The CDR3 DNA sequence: TGTGCCATCAGGGACGGGGGTCGGCCTTACAATGAGCAGTTCTTC. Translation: CAIRDGGRPYNEQFF.

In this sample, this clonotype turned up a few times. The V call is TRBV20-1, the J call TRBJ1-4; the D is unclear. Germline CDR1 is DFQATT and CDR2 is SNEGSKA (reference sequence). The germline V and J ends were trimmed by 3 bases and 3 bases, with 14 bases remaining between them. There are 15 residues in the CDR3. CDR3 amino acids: CSASPQAGANEKLFF. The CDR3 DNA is TGCAGTGCTAGTCCCCAGGCTGGTGCTAATGAAAAACTGTTTTTT.

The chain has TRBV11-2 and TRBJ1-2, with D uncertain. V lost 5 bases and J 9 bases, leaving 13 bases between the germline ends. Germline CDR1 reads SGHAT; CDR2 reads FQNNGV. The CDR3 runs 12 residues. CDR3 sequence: CASSLWTESYTF. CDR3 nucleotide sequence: TGTGCCAGCAGCCTATGGACCGAGAGCTACACCTTC.

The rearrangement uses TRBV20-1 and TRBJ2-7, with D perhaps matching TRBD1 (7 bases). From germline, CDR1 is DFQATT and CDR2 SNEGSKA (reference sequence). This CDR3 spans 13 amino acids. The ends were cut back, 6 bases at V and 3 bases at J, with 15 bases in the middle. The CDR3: CSALQGGVYEQYF. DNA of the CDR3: TGCAGTGCCCTCCAGGGGGGAGTCTACGAGCAGTACTTC.

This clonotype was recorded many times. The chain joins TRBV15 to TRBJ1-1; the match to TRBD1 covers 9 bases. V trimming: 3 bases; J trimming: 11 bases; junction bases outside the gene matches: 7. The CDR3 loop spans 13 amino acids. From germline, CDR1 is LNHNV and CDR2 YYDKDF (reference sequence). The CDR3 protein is CATSSRGDRAAFF. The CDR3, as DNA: TGTGCCACCAGCAGTAGAGGGGACAGGGCGGCTTTCTTT.

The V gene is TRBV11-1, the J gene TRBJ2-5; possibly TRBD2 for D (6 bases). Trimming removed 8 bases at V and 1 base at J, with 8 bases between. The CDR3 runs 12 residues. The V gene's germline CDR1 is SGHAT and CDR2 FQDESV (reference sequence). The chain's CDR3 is CASAGLQETQYF. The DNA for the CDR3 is TGTGCCAGCGCGGGACTCCAAGAGACCCAGTACTTC.

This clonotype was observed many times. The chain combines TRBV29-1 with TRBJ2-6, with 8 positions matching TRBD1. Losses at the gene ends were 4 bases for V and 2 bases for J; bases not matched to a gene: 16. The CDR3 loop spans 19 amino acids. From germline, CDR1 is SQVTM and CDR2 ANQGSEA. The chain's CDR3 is CSVGGLATGDLAGANVLTF. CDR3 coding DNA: TGCAGCGTTGGGGGACTGGCGACAGGGGACCTGGCTGGGGCCAACGTCCTGACTTTC.